This T cell receptor (beta chain) was identified in a study of T cell responses to AZD1222 COVID-19 vaccine. General study points: Increases in Spike-specific TCR breadth and depth were seen after two AZD1222 doses. White British ancestry dominated among donors, who included more females, and clonal diversity was possibly underestimated. Nearly half of spike-specific TCRs reportedly target unmutated variant regions.

Trimming shortened V by 4 bases and J by 1 base, and 14 bases separated the two germline ends. The CDR3 is 16 residues long. The germline gives CDR1 KGHDR, CDR2 SFDVKD. TCRdb keeps only in-frame clones here, not all; method: immunoSEQ multiplex PCR. In the table there are 150,000 or so clones, just over 90% of which are singletons. As concerns this clone: No antigen is known for it.

The source is an adult in good health. V gene TRBV24-1 combines with J gene TRBJ2-3; D is unclear. The sequencing used peripheral blood, collected on day 0 of AZD1222 vaccination. The CDR3 protein is CATSDDSRGGTDTQYF. CDR3 bases: TGTGCCACCAGTGACGACTCCCGTGGGGGCACAGATACGCAGTATTTT.